This TCR beta chain emerged from a study of cytomegalovirus exposure and HLA in healthy donors. Per germline, CDR1 SNHLY and CDR2 FYNNEI. This CDR3 spans 13 amino acids. J gave up 5 bases and V 6 bases, and 6 bases lay outside the gene matches. Primers included in the PCR were 60 Vbeta and 13 Jbeta primers. Data came from immunoSEQ multiplex PCR; TCRdb stores just in-frame clones and leaves some out. The sample includes 100,000 to 150,000 clones, around 78% of them seen just once. This clonotype was sampled from a man aged 40-49 years in good health and CMV-seronegative. Material: PBMCs. V is TRBV2 and J is TRBJ1-1; 7 bases match TRBD1. CDR3 coding DNA: TGTGCCAGCAGCCGACAGGGAGGTACTGAAGCTTTCTTT. Protein: CASSRQGGTEAFF.